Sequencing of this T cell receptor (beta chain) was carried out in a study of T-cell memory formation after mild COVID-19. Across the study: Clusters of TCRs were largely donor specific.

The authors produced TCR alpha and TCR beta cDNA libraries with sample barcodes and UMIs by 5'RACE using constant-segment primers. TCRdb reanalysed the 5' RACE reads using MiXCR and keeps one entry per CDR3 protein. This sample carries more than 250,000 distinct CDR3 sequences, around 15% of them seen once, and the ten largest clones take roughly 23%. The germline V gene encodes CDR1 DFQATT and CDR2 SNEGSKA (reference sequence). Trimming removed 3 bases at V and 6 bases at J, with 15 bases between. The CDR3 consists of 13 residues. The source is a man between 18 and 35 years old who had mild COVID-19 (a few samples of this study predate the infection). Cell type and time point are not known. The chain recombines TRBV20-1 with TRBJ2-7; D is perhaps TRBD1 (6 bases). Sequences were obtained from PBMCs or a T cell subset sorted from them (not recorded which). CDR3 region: CSASASGTSEQYF. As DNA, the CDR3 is TGCAGTGCTAGTGCTTCCGGGACATCCGAGCAGTACTTC.